This T cell receptor beta chain was recorded in a study of blood T cell repertoires in COVID-19. Study background: Specimens from acute and convalescent COVID-19 originated in the United States, Italy and Spain.

V was clipped by 2 bases and J by 7 bases, with 17 bases between them. Germline lookup yields CDR1 SGHAT and CDR2 FQNNGV. The CDR3 loop spans 15 amino acids. Clones were sequenced by immunoSEQ multiplex PCR, and TCRdb holds only the in-frame ones, with some missing. Of 70,000 to 90,000 clones in the sample, about 85% were seen once. Specimen: peripheral blood. The clonotype was recovered from a man in his fifties or sixties with acute or convalescent COVID-19. This chain connects TRBV11-2 to TRBJ2-5; the D gene is possibly TRBD1 (7 bases). The CDR3 spells CASSLQMEGAGTQYF. CDR3 nucleotides: TGTGCCAGCAGCTTACAGATGGAGGGGGCTGGGACCCAGTACTTC.